Described below is a single T cell receptor beta chain sequence and its context. Its antigen remains unidentified. CDR1 is LNHDA, CDR2 SQIVND, per germline (reference sequence). This CDR3 comprises 12 residues. V was cut by 5 bases and J by 3 bases, with 5 bases left in between. The data originate from a study of T cells in localized non-small cell lung cancer. Clones were read by immunoSEQ multiplex PCR, and TCRdb kept only the in-frame ones, dropping some. The data show about 52,000 clones, 85% to 90% seen once. General study findings and limits: The greatest T cell clonality was found in uninvolved adjacent lung (higher than in tumor). Tumor samples were not multi-region, leaving intratumor heterogeneity unexcluded.

The chain carries TRBV19 and TRBJ2-1; no clear D gene. This material consisted of PBMCs, taken before any cancer treatment. This receptor was taken from a female donor with stage II lung adenocarcinoma. The CDR3 protein is CASSQFYNEQFF. The CDR3 region has the DNA TGTGCCAGTAGTCAGTTCTACAATGAGCAGTTCTTC.